These T cell receptor beta chains were read from a single sample in a study of blood T cell repertoires in COVID-19. Profiling relied on immunoSEQ multiplex PCR, and the TCRdb table lists in-frame clones only, not all of them. The table has 250,000 to 350,000 clones, approximately 89% seen once. The sequenced sample was peripheral blood. The receptors were sampled from a woman in her 50s who had recovered from COVID-19. Each CDR3 is given with its conserved first and last residue. D genes are given only for firm matches. Only part of the rows carry a size: once, few, many, or a class if the clone is expanded.

TRBV7-8,TRBD1,TRBJ2-7,NA,CASSSVRDRAFEQYF,TGTGCCAGCAGCTCCGTGCGCGACAGGGCTTTCGAGCAGTACTTC
TRBV15,NA,TRBJ2-3,once,CATSRESPPSGDTQYF,TGTGCCACCAGCAGAGAGAGCCCCCCCTCGGGGGATACGCAGTATTTT
TRBV15,NA,TRBJ2-2,NA,CATSKNRFTGELFF,TGTGCCACCAGCAAAAACAGATTCACCGGGGAGCTGTTTTTT
TRBV30,NA,TRBJ1-1,NA,CAWRVQSAGEAFF,TGTGCCTGGAGGGTTCAATCAGCCGGGGAAGCTTTCTTT
TRBV27,TRBD2,TRBJ2-3,NA,CASSLNPSGMTDTQYF,TGTGCCAGCAGTTTAAATCCTAGCGGGATGACCGATACGCAGTATTTT
TRBV5-5,NA,TRBJ1-4,NA,CASSMGHPNEKLFF,TGTGCCAGCAGCATGGGACACCCGAATGAAAAACTGTTTTTT
TRBV6-5,TRBD2,TRBJ2-5,NA,CATNAGGETQYF,TGTGCCACGAACGCGGGGGGGGAGACCCAGTACTTC
TRBV7-2,NA,TRBJ2-6,NA,CASSSGAGGANVLTF,TGTGCCAGCAGCTCTGGAGCAGGGGGGGCCAACGTCCTGACTTTC
TRBV28,NA,TRBJ2-7,NA,CASSLLGRGKISYEQYF,TGTGCCAGCAGTTTACTGGGCCGGGGAAAAATATCCTACGAGCAGTACTTC
TRBV24-1,TRBD1,TRBJ2-2,NA,CATSDVGQGLTGELFF,TGTGCCACCAGTGATGTGGGACAGGGGTTGACCGGGGAGCTGTTTTTT
TRBV10-3,NA,TRBJ2-5,once,CAISGARGGETQYF,TGTGCCATCAGTGGAGCCAGGGGCGGGGAGACCCAGTACTTC
TRBV5-1,NA,TRBJ2-1,few,CASSGLAYNEQFF,TGCGCCAGCTCAGGACTGGCATACAATGAGCAGTTCTTC